This T cell receptor (beta chain) comes out of a study of T cell repertoires in ileal Crohn's disease. Points from the study as a whole: All patients with clonality above 26.8% had endoscopic recurrence.

The ends were cut back, 4 bases at V and 1 base at J, with 8 bases in the middle. Germline V gene sequence: CDR1 MGHDK, CDR2 SYGVNS. This CDR3 comprises 14 residues. As regards this clone: Its antigen is undetermined.

Sequenced by immunoSEQ multiplex PCR; TCRdb stores in-frame clones only, minus some. The profile shows about 10,000 clones, around 72% of them singletons. Time point indicated: neoterminal ileum biopsy at postoperative endoscopy, about 6 months after surgery. The sequenced material came from ileal tissue. The source of this sequence is an adult with Crohn's disease. The chain employs TRBV25-1 and TRBJ1-5, with a weak D call TRBD1 (6 bases). The CDR3 is CASSGTASNQPQHF. The CDR3 coding sequence is TGTGCCAGCAGTGGGACAGCCAGCAATCAGCCCCAGCATTTT.